The 15 T cell receptor beta chains presented below share a single source sample, sequenced in a study of blood T cell repertoires in COVID-19. The repertoire was sequenced with immunoSEQ multiplex PCR; TCRdb's copy has only in-frame clones and lacks some. The sample carries 250,000 or so clones, around 87% recorded once. Source material: peripheral blood. The source of these receptors is an older woman with COVID-19, enrolled during active disease.

The chain links TRBV28 to TRBJ2-6, with D possibly matching TRBD1 (6 bases). CDR1 is MDHEN, CDR2 SYDVKM, per germline. The CDR3 length is 17 residues. The V end was cut by 2 bases, the J end by 1 base, with 12 bases between. DNA of the CDR3: TGTGCCAGCAGTTTAACAGGGCGGCCTTCTGGGGCCAACGTCCTGACTTTC. Translating gives CASSLTGRPSGANVLTF. Full variable domain (outside the CDR3, taken from reference TRBV28 and TRBJ2-6): DVKVTQSSRYLVKRTGEKVFLECVQDMDHENMFWYRQDPGLGLRLIYFSYDVKMKEKGDIPEGYSVSREKKERFSLILESASTNQTSMYLCASSLTGRPSGANVLTFGAGSRLTVL.

This chain joins TRBV7-3 and TRBJ2-1; 10 bases are shared with TRBD2. V shed 0 bases, J shed 4 bases, and the junction held 12 bases outside the gene matches. This CDR3 region has 19 residues. Germline CDR1 SGHTA, CDR2 FQGTGA. The CDR3: CASSLTPTHLAGAYNEQFF. As DNA, the CDR3 is TGTGCCAGCAGCTTAACACCAACTCACCTAGCGGGAGCGTACAATGAGCAGTTCTTC.

This chain connects TRBV18 to TRBJ1-6; D possibly corresponds to TRBD1 (5 bases). Germline values: CDR1 KGHSH, CDR2 LQKENI. Trimming cost V 4 bases and J 5 bases, with 12 bases left between them. This CDR3 region has 15 residues. The CDR3: CASSREDTNNSPLHF. The CDR3 DNA follows: TGTGCCAGCTCACGTGAGGACACCAATAATTCACCCCTCCACTTT.

This chain uses TRBV24-1 with TRBJ2-3, with D possibly TRBD1 on 6 matching bases. CDR1 is KGHDR, CDR2 SFDVKD, per germline. V lost 4 bases, J lost 1 base, and 14 bases lay in between. The CDR3 covers 16 residues. Here the CDR3 DNA reads TGTGCCACCAGTGACCCCCGGGCAGGGGGCACAGATACGCAGTATTTT. This translates into CATSDPRAGGTDTQYF.

This sequence joins TRBV14 and TRBJ1-2; D is ambiguous. The CDR3 sequence is 14 residues long. Trimming took 0 bases from V and 4 from J, leaving 9 bases between them. Germline V gene lookup returns CDR1 SGHDN and CDR2 FVKESK. The CDR3 DNA reads TGTGCCAGCAGCCAAGACGGGAGTGGCTATGGCTACACCTTC. As protein: CASSQDGSGYGYTF.

This chain uses TRBV4-3 with TRBJ2-2; a possible D gene is TRBD2 (6 bases). The CDR3 totals 16 residues. The germline V gene has CDR1 LGHNA and CDR2 YSLEER. With 1 base removed from V and 1 base from J, the gap between germline ends came to 10 bases. Here the CDR3 DNA reads TGCGCCAGCAGCCAAGTCGCGGGACTGAACACCGGGGAGCTGTTTTTT. The encoded protein is CASSQVAGLNTGELFF.

V gene TRBV27 combines with J gene TRBJ2-1, with 7 bases aligning to TRBD2. Germline trimming cut 7 bases from V and 4 bases from J; bases unmatched to any gene: 7. CDR3 length: 14 amino acids. Germline-derived CDR1 and CDR2 are MNHEY and SMNVEV (reference sequence). As DNA, the CDR3 is TGTGCCAGCAAAGGCGGGAGTAGTTACAATGAGCAGTTCTTC. Amino acid sequence: CASKGGSSYNEQFF.

The gene calls are TRBV5-1 and TRBJ2-7, with D possibly matching TRBD2 (6 bases). The CDR3 sequence is 14 residues long. Germline V gene sequence: CDR1 SGHRS, CDR2 YFSETQ. V was pared by 0 bases and J by 5 bases, with 12 bases between. The CDR3 DNA is TGCGCCAGCAGCTTGGTTAGGGGCGGGAACGAGCAGTACTTC. It encodes CASSLVRGGNEQYF.

The chain uses TRBV6-6 and TRBJ1-2, with a possible D match to TRBD1 (6 bases). Germline V CDR1 and CDR2: MNHNY, SVGAGI (reference sequence). V was pared by 5 bases and J by 1 base, with 17 bases between. This CDR3 is built from 16 residues. CDR3 nucleotides: TGTGCCAGCAGTCGAGGGGGGGGGCCTCGTAACTATGGCTACACCTTC. Its protein product is CASSRGGGPRNYGYTF.

The rearrangement links TRBV18 to TRBJ2-2, with D perhaps matching TRBD2 (5 bases). Trimming pared 3 bases from V and 5 bases from J, leaving 19 bases between. The CDR3 totals 17 residues. Germline assignment: CDR1 KGHSH and CDR2 LQKENI. In DNA form, the CDR3 reads TGTGCCAGCTCACCTCAACGGGGTATAACTGGTACCGGGGAGCTGTTTTTT. Its protein product is CASSPQRGITGTGELFF.

This clone occurred once. This chain joins TRBV3-1 (or the pseudogene TRBV3-2) and TRBJ2-5; 8 bases are a match to TRBD2. The germline gives CDR1 LGHDT, CDR2 YNNKEL (reference sequence). The CDR3 runs to 14 residues. Trimming took 6 bases from V and 3 from J; bases not matched to a gene: 6. The CDR3 bases are TGTGCCAGCAGGCCCAGGACTAGCAAAGAGACCCAGTACTTC. Its translation: CASRPRTSKETQYF.

This rearrangement joins TRBV7-2 to TRBJ1-6; 11 nucleotides agree with TRBD1. The CDR3 covers 15 residues. The V gene's germline CDR1 is SGHTA and CDR2 FQGNSA. V shed 0 bases and J 13 bases; nucleotides not matched to a gene: 5. The CDR3 protein is CASSLAGTGGFPLHF. The CDR3 DNA sequence: TGTGCCAGCAGCTTAGCCGGGACAGGGGGGTTTCCCCTCCACTTT.

V and J are TRBV25-1 and TRBJ2-1; 10 bases are shared with TRBD2. CDR3 length: 15 amino acids. Germline V gene sequence: CDR1 MGHDK, CDR2 SYGVNS. The junction had 7 bases not matched to a gene; V was cut back by 7 bases and J by 4 bases. Here the CDR3 reads CASTKASGSYNEQFF. Written as DNA, the CDR3 is TGTGCCAGCACAAAGGCTAGCGGGAGTTACAATGAGCAGTTCTTC.

This clone was counted a few times. The chain links TRBV5-6 to TRBJ1-6; TRBD1 matches 8 bases. V was pared by 4 bases and J by 4 bases, with 7 bases of the junction left unmatched. The CDR3 has 16 amino acids. CDR1 and CDR2 from the germline V gene are SGHDT and YYEEEE. CDR3 sequence reads: CASSATGDPYNSPLHF. The DNA of the CDR3 is TGTGCCAGCAGCGCGACAGGGGACCCTTATAATTCACCCCTCCACTTT.

The chain combines TRBV9 with TRBJ2-7; a possible D gene is TRBD2 (6 bases). The ends were cut back, 0 bases at V and 5 bases at J, with 12 bases in the middle. The CDR3 runs 14 residues. Germline V gene sequence: CDR1 SGDLS, CDR2 YYNGEE. The chain's CDR3 is CASSVVGGWNEQYF. The DNA of the CDR3 is TGTGCCAGCAGCGTAGTTGGAGGGTGGAACGAGCAGTACTTC.